Sequencing of this T cell receptor (beta chain) was carried out in a study of radiotherapy plus CTLA-4 blockade in lung cancer (dated by TCRdb to the late 2010s). Background on the whole study: Among enrolled patients, approximately 18% had an objective response and 30% to 40% reached disease control.

Here is what the overall study found, with its caveats: The strongest predictors of response were reported to be early dynamic shifts in blood T cell clones along with a rise in serum interferon-beta following radiation. TCR clones derived from tumors expanded in peripheral blood after treatment with radiotherapy and ipilimumab.

The method was the immunoSEQ multiplex PCR assay. The table was pulled from immuneACCESS by TCRdb, which kept in-frame rearrangements only. Such tables lose some clones; where checked, under half of the loss comes from unresolved V genes, and the rest has no known cause. This sample gives approximately 85,000 clones in total; approximately 86% of them show up just once. The ten largest account for just over 2% of the sample. The CDR3 has 15 amino acids, counting the end cysteine and phenylalanine. Only the CDR3 part of the read is kept: 45 bases, read in frame from the first base. The germline V and J ends show losses of 3 bases and 9 bases respectively, and no gene match explains 10 bases of the junction. From a lookup of the germline V gene (reference sequence), CDR1 and CDR2 are SGHKS and YYEKEE. The study evaluated CTLA-4 blockade (ipilimumab) given together with focal radiation therapy in patients who had chemo-refractory metastatic non-small-cell lung cancer.

Concerning this clone itself: Which antigen it targets is not known. One base away there is no much larger clone; base qualities are not given.

Sample: peripheral blood, taken from a patient treated with radiotherapy plus ipilimumab. The TCR comes from a human donor with non-small cell lung cancer who had a partial response to radiotherapy plus ipilimumab. This chain joins TRBV5-5 to TRBJ2-1, with 9 middle bases fitting TRBD2. The DNA sequence is TGTGCCAGCAGCTGGGGAGGGACTAGCAGGAGTGAGCAGTTCTTC. This encodes CASSWGGTSRSEQFF.